Each of the 15 T cell receptor beta chains below was sequenced from the same sample in a study of cytomegalovirus exposure and HLA in healthy donors. PCR involved 60 Vbeta and 13 Jbeta primers. The assay was immunoSEQ multiplex PCR, and TCRdb's table has in-frame clones only and misses some. The sample shows 150,000 to 250,000 clones, 70% to 85% of them seen only once. Sequenced input: PBMCs. The receptors shown here come from a woman in her thirties in good health and CMV-seropositive.

The CDR3 here is CSVELAGRLETQYF. For the CDR3, the DNA is TGCAGCGTTGAACTAGCGGGAAGGCTAGAGACCCAGTACTTC. The chain uses TRBV29-1 and TRBJ2-5; 9 bases match TRBD2. The ends lost 2 bases at V and 4 bases at J; junction bases unmatched: 5. Germline V gene lookup returns CDR1 SQVTM and CDR2 ANQGSEA. The CDR3 covers 14 residues.

This clone was seen only a few times. This chain joins TRBV29-1 and TRBJ2-1; 9 bases are shared with TRBD1. The germline CDR1 and CDR2 sequences are SQVTM and ANQGSEA. V was clipped by 4 bases and J by 5 bases; unmatched bases: 18. The CDR3 has 18 amino acids. The CDR3 DNA reads TGCAGCGTTGTACCATTCCTCGGGACAGGGTTCGTCCACAATGAGCAGTTCTTC. Amino acid sequence: CSVVPFLGTGFVHNEQFF.

The chain combines TRBV7-9 with TRBJ1-1, with 10 bases aligning to TRBD1. CDR3 size: 14 residues. Germline V CDR1 and CDR2: SEHNR, FQNEAQ (reference sequence). Unmatched junction bases numbered 4, after V lost 5 bases and J lost 4 bases. The CDR3 loop reads CASSGQGGGTEAFF. The CDR3 DNA follows: TGTGCCAGCAGCGGACAGGGGGGAGGCACTGAAGCTTTCTTT. Looking up the rest from reference TRBV7-9 and TRBJ1-1 gives the full variable domain: DTGVSQNPRHKITKRGQNVTFRCDPISEHNRLYWYRQTLGQGPEFLTYFQNEAQLEKSRLLSDRFSAERPKGSFSTLEIQRTEQGDSAMYLCASSGQGGGTEAFFGQGTRLTVV.

This chain connects TRBV5-1 to TRBJ2-1, with TRBD1 matching 11 bases. Germline lookup yields CDR1 SGHRS and CDR2 YFSETQ. V lost 2 bases, J lost 4 bases, and 5 bases stayed unmatched. The length of the CDR3 is 16 residues. The CDR3 loop reads CASSFKGTGGYNEQFF. CDR3 in DNA: TGCGCCAGCAGCTTCAAAGGGACAGGGGGATACAATGAGCAGTTCTTC.

This clone was detected only a few times. The gene calls are TRBV5-1 and TRBJ1-2; D unresolved. This CDR3 is built from 16 residues. The V gene lost 0 bases and the J gene lost 6 bases, with 18 bases spanning the gap. CDR1 SGHRS and CDR2 YFSETQ come from the germline V gene. CDR3 loop: CASSLETAQRRDGYTF. The CDR3 nucleotides are TGCGCCAGCAGCTTGGAAACAGCCCAGAGGAGGGATGGCTACACCTTC.

The J gene is TRBJ1-1, the V gene TRBV29-1; D uncertain. Germline CDR1 and CDR2: SQVTM and ANQGSEA. V was pared by 3 bases and J by 4 bases, with 9 bases between. The length of the CDR3 is 12 residues. The CDR3 here is CSVEPGVTEAFF. DNA for the CDR3: TGCAGCGTTGAGCCGGGTGTCACTGAAGCTTTCTTT.

The genes are TRBV9 and TRBJ2-7, with D perhaps TRBD2 (6 bases). Germline CDR1 is SGDLS and CDR2 is YYNGEE. Trimming left V 0 bases short and J 7 bases short, with 17 bases between. CDR3 length: 15 amino acids. The CDR3 is CASSVGSGRMGEQYF. In DNA form, the CDR3 reads TGTGCCAGCAGCGTAGGGTCAGGGAGGATGGGAGAGCAGTACTTC.

In this sample, this clone turned up once. This chain links TRBV5-1 with TRBJ2-2; TRBD1 is a possible D gene (6 bases). V lost 0 bases, J lost 2 bases, and 14 bases lay in between. This CDR3 spans 17 amino acids. Germline CDR1 SGHRS, CDR2 YFSETQ. The CDR3 DNA follows: TGCGCCAGCAGCTTGGAAACCCGGACAGACAACACCGGGGAGCTGTTTTTT. Translation gives CASSLETRTDNTGELFF.

The chain recombines TRBV4-1 with TRBJ2-5; 8 bases match TRBD2. The V gene's germline CDR1 is MGHRA and CDR2 YSYEKL. The CDR3 length is 17 residues. The V gene end was trimmed by 0 bases and the J gene end by 1 base; junction bases not matched to a gene: 7. CDR3 in DNA: TGCGCCAGCAGCCAAGATATAGGTAGCGGGATCCAAGAGACCCAGTACTTC. Amino acids: CASSQDIGSGIQETQYF.

The table lists this clone with a few counts. The chain links TRBV15 to TRBJ1-1; a weak D match, TRBD1 (6 bases). Trimming took 6 bases from V and 1 from J, leaving 15 bases between them. CDR1 and CDR2 from the germline V gene are LNHNV and YYDKDF (reference sequence). The CDR3 is made up of 15 amino acids. The CDR3 DNA is TGTGCCACCAGAGCGAGGACAGTTCAGAACACTGAAGCTTTCTTT. Amino acids: CATRARTVQNTEAFF.

The rearrangement joins TRBV5-6 to TRBJ2-3, with 8 bases that match TRBD2. Germline CDR1 SGHDT, CDR2 YYEEEE. This CDR3 region has 16 residues. V shed 2 bases, J shed 0 bases, and the junction held 5 bases outside the gene matches. The CDR3 protein is CASSFLLAGSTDTQYF. DNA for the CDR3: TGTGCCAGCAGCTTCTTGCTAGCGGGTAGCACAGATACGCAGTATTTT.

The chain uses TRBV4-2 and TRBJ1-3; 7 bases line up with TRBD1. The CDR3 is made up of 17 amino acids. The germline V gene encodes CDR1 LGHNA and CDR2 YNFKEQ. J was trimmed by 1 base and V by 3 bases; bases with no gene match: 9. Here the CDR3 reads CASSHLPGQISGNTIYF. CDR3 nucleotide sequence: TGTGCCAGCAGCCATCTCCCGGGACAGATATCTGGAAACACCATATATTTT.

The chain couples TRBV10-3 to TRBJ2-7; TRBD1 agrees at 8 bases. V lost 6 bases and J lost 4; bases outside the gene matches: 14. The length of the CDR3 is 16 residues. Germline loops: CDR1 ENHRY, CDR2 SYGVKD. Here the CDR3 reads CAISNPQGAAGYEQYF. The CDR3 DNA reads TGTGCCATCAGCAACCCTCAGGGGGCCGCTGGGTACGAGCAGTACTTC.

The chain joins TRBV4-1 to TRBJ2-6; D is ambiguous. V was clipped by 4 bases and J by 4 bases, with 17 bases between them. In germline, CDR1 is MGHRA, CDR2 YSYEKL. CDR3 length equals 17 residues. For the CDR3, the DNA is TGCGCCAGCAGCCCCGGATCTGCGGTTCTCGGGGCCAACGTCCTGACTTTC. It codes for CASSPGSAVLGANVLTF.

V usage is TRBV29-1 and J usage is TRBJ2-7; D is perhaps TRBD1 (6 bases). This CDR3 comprises 12 residues. Germline CDR1 and CDR2: SQVTM and ANQGSEA. Trimming pared 4 bases from V and 6 bases from J, leaving 13 bases between. The CDR3, as DNA: TGCAGCGTTGTTAACAGGGCCGGCGAGCAGTACTTC. It yields the protein CSVVNRAGEQYF.